These 3 T cell receptor beta chains originate from one sample sequenced in a study of blood T cell repertoires in COVID-19. The method was immunoSEQ multiplex PCR; TCRdb's version includes in-frame clones alone and lacks a portion of them. This repertoire shows a few hundred thousand clones, more than 75% found once; its top ten account for 1.6%. Sequenced: peripheral blood. These receptors all stem from a woman in her fifties or sixties with acute or convalescent COVID-19.

The chain links TRBV18 to TRBJ1-5; 7 bases match TRBD1. The CDR3 is 16 amino acids. Trimming at V came to 3 bases and at J to 3 bases, leaving 8 bases not matched to a gene. Germline-derived CDR1 and CDR2 are KGHSH and LQKENI. For the CDR3, the DNA is TGTGCCAGCTCACCGTCGCAGACAGGGTACAATCAGCCCCAGCATTTT. Translating gives CASSPSQTGYNQPQHF.

The V gene is TRBV6-2 or TRBV6-3, the J gene TRBJ2-7; 7 positions match TRBD1. CDR3 length: 16 residues. Germline V gene lookup returns CDR1 MNHEY and CDR2 SVGEGT. With V trimmed by 6 bases and J by 0 bases, 11 bases remained unmatched. CDR3 nucleotides: TGTGCCAGCAGCAGTTACAGGGACAGCCACTCCTACGAGCAGTACTTC. Its protein product is CASSSYRDSHSYEQYF.

CDR3 protein: CASSPQGGQETQYF. CDR3 nucleotide sequence: TGTGCCAGCAGCCCCCAGGGCGGCCAAGAGACCCAGTACTTC. The rearrangement links TRBV14 to TRBJ2-5; weak D call: TRBD1 (5 bases). The CDR3 is 14 amino acids. Trimming removed 4 bases from V and 1 base from J, with 10 bases in between. Germline lookup yields CDR1 SGHDN and CDR2 FVKESK.